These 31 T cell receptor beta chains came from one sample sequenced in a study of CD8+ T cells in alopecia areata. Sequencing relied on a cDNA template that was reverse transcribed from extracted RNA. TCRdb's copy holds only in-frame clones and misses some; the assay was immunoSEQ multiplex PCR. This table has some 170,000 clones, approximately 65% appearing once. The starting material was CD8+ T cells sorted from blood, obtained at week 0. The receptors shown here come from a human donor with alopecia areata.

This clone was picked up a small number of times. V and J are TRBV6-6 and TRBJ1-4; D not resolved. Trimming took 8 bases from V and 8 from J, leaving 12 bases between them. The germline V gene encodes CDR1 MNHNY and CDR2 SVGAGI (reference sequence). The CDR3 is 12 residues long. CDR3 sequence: CASARGREKLFF. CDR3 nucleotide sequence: TGTGCCAGCGCCCGTGGGCGGGAAAAACTGTTTTTT.

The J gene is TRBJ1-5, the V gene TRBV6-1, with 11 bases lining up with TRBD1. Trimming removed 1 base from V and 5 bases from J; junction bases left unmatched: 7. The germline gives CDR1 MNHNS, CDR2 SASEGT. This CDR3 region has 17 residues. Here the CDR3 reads CASSEDVWGQGDQPQHF. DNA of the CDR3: TGTGCCAGCAGTGAAGACGTGTGGGGACAGGGGGATCAGCCCCAGCATTTT.

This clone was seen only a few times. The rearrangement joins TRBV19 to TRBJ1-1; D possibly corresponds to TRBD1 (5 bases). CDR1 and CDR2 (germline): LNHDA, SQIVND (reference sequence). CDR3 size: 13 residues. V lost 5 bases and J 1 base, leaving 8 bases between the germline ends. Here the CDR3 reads CASSLQGNTEAFF. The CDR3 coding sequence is TGTGCCAGTAGTCTTCAGGGGAACACTGAAGCTTTCTTT.

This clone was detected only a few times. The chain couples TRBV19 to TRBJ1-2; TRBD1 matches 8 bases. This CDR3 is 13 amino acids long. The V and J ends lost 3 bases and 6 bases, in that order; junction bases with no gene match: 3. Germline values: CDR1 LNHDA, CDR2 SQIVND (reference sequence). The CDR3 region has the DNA TGTGCCAGTAGTATGGGGACAGGTGATGGCTACACCTTC. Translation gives CASSMGTGDGYTF.

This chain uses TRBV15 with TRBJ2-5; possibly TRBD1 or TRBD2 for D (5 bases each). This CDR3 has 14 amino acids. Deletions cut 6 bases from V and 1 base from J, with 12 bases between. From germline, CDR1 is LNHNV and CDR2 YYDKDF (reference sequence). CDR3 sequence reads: CATSSLGTQETQYF. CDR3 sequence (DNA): TGTGCCACCAGTTCTCTAGGGACCCAAGAGACCCAGTACTTC.

CDR3 nucleotide sequence: TGCGCCAGCAGCTTGGCCCCAGGGCCGAACACTGAAGCTTTCTTT. Its translation is CASSLAPGPNTEAFF. The rearrangement links TRBV5-1 to TRBJ1-1, with a tentative D call TRBD1 (5 bases). There are 15 residues in the CDR3. The V end lost 0 bases, the J end lost 1 base, and 10 bases lay between the germline ends. Per germline, CDR1 SGHRS and CDR2 YFSETQ.

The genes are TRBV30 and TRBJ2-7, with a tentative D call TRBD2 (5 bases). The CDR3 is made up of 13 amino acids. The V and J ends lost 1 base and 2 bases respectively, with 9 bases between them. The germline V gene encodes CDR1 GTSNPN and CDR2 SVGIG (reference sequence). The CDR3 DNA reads TGTGCCTGGAGTGCAGGACTGACCTACGAGCAGTACTTC. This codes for CAWSAGLTYEQYF. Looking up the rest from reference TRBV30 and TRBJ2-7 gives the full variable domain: SQTIHQWPATLVQPVGSPLSLECTVEGTSNPNLYWYRQAAGRGLQLLFYSVGIGQISSEVPQNLSASRPQDRQFILSSKKLLLSDSGFYLCAWSAGLTYEQYFGPGTRLTVT.

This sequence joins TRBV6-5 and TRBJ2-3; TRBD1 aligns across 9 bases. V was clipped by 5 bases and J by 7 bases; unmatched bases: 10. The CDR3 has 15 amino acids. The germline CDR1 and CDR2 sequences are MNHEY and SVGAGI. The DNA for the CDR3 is TGTGCCAGCAGTACTGGGACAGGGCGCGCGCATACGCAGTATTTT. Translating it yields CASSTGTGRAHTQYF.

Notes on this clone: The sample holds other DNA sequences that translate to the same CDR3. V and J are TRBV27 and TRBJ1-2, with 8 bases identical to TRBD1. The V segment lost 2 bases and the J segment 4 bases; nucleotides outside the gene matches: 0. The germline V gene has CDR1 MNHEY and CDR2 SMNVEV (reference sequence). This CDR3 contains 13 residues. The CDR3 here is CASSLGTGYGYTF. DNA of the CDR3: TGTGCCAGCAGTTTAGGGACAGGCTATGGCTACACCTTC.

The CDR3 here is CASSPGEKLFF. CDR3 sequence (DNA): TGTGCCAGCAGCCCTGGGGAAAAACTGTTTTTT. The chain carries TRBV11-2 and TRBJ1-4; D is unclear. CDR3 length equals 11 residues. V gave up 5 bases and J gave up 8 bases, with 6 bases separating them. Germline V gives CDR1 SGHAT, CDR2 FQNNGV.

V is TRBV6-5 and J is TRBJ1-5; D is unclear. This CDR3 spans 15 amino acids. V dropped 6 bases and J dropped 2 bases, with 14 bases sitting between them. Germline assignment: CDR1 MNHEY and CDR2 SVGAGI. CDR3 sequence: CASSRRFLGNQPQHF. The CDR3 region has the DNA TGTGCCAGCAGCCGCAGGTTCCTTGGCAATCAGCCCCAGCATTTT.

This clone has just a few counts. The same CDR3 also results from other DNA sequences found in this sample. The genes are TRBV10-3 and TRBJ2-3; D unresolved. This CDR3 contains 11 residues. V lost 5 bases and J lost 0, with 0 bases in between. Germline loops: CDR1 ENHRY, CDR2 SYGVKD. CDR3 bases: TGTGCCATCAGTAGCACAGATACGCAGTATTTT. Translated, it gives CAISSTDTQYF.

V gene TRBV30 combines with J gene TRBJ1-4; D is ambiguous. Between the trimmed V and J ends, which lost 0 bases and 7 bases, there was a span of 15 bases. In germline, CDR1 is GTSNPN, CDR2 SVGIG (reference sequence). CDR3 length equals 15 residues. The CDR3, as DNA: TGTGCCTGGAGTGTACCGGAGGGAACGAGTGAAAAACTGTTTTTT. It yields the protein CAWSVPEGTSEKLFF.

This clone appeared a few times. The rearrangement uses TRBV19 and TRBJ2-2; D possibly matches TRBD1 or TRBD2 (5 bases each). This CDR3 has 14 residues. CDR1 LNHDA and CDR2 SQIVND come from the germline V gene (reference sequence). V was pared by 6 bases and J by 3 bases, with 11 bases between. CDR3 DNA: TGTGCCAGTAGATGGGGGTCGGACACCGGGGAGCTGTTTTTT. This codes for CASRWGSDTGELFF.

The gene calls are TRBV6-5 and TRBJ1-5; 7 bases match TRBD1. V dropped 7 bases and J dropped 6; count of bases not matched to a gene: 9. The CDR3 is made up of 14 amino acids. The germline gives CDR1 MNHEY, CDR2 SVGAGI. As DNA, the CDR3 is TGTGCCAGCACCAAAGCACAGGGGACTCAGCCCCAGCATTTT. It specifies CASTKAQGTQPQHF.

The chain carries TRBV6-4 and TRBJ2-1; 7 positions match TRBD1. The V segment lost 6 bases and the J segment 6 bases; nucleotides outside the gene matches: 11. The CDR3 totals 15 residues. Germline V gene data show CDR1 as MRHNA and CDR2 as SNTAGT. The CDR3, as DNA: TGTGCCAGCAGCGCCGACAGGGATCCTGCCAATGAGCAGTTCTTC. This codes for CASSADRDPANEQFF.

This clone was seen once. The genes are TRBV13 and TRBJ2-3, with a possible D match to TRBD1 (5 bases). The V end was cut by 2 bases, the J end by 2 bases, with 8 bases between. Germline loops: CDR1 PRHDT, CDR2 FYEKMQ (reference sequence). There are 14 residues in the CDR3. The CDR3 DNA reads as TGTGCCAGCAGCTTAATGACAGACACAGATACGCAGTATTTT. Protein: CASSLMTDTDTQYF.

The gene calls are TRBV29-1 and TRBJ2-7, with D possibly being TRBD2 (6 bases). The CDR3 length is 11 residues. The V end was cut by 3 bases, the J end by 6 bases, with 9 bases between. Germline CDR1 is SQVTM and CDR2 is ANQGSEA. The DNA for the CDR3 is TGCAGCGTTGACTACGGGGGCGAGCAGTACTTC. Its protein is CSVDYGGEQYF.

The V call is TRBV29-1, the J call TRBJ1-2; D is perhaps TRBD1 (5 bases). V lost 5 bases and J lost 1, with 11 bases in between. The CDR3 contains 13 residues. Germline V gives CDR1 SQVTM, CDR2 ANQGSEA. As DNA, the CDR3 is TGCAGCGTTTTCCCGACAGTTAACTATGGCTACACCTTC. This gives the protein CSVFPTVNYGYTF.

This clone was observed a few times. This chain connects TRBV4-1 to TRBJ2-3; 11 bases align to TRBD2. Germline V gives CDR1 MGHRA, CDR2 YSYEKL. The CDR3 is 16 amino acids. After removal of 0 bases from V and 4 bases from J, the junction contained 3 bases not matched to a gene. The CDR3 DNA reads TGCGCCAGCAGCCAAGATAGCGGGGGGGGTGCAGATACGCAGTATTTT. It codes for CASSQDSGGGADTQYF.

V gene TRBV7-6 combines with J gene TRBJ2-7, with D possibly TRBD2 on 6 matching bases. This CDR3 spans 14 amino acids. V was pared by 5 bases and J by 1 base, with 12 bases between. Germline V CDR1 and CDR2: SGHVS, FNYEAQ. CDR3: CASSPRGLSYEQYF. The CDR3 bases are TGTGCCAGCAGCCCCCGGGGACTGTCCTACGAGCAGTACTTC.

The CDR3 region is CASSAPGTGGHEQYF. The DNA of the CDR3 is TGTGCCAGCAGCGCACCCGGGACAGGGGGCCACGAGCAGTACTTC. The V gene is TRBV9, the J gene TRBJ2-7, with 12 nucleotides matching TRBD1. Germline V gives CDR1 SGDLS, CDR2 YYNGEE. This CDR3 is built from 15 residues. V shed 3 bases, J shed 5 bases, and the junction held 6 bases outside the gene matches.

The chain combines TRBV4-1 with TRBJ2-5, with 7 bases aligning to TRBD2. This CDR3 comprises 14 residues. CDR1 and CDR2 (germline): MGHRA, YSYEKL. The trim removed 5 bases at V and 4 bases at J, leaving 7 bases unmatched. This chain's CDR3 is CASSFFGEGETQYF. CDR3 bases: TGCGCCAGCAGCTTCTTCGGGGAGGGAGAGACCCAGTACTTC.

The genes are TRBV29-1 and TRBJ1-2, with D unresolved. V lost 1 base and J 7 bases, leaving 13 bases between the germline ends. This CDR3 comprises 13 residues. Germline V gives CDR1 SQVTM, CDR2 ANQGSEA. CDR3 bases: TGCAGCGTTGAAGTCGATAGGATGGGTGGCTACACCTTC. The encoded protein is CSVEVDRMGGYTF.

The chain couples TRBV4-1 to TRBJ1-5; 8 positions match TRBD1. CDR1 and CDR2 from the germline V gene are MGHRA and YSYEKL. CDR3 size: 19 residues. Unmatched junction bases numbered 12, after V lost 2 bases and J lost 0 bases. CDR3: CASSQIIGQGYYSNQPQHF. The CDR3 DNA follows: TGCGCCAGCAGCCAAATTATAGGACAGGGATACTATAGCAATCAGCCCCAGCATTTT.

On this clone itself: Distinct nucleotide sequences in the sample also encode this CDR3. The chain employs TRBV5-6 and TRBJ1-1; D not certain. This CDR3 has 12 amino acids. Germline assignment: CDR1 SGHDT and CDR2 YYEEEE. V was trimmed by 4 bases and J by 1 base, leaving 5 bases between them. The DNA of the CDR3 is TGTGCCAGCAGCCCTGGGAACACTGAAGCTTTCTTT. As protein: CASSPGNTEAFF.

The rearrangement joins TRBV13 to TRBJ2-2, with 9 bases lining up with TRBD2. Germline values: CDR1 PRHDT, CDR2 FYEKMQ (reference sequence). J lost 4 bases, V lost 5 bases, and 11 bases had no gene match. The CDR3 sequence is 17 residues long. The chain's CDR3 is CASSPTSGGLSTGELFF. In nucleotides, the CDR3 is TGTGCCAGCAGCCCCACCAGCGGGGGGCTTTCCACCGGGGAGCTGTTTTTT.

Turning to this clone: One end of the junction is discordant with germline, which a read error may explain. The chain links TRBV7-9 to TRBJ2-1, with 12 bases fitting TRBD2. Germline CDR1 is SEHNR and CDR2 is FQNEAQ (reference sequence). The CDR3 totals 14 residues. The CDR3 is CASSLAGGLDEQFF. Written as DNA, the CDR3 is TGTGCCAGCAGCCTAGCGGGGGGGCTAGATGAGCAGTTCTTC.

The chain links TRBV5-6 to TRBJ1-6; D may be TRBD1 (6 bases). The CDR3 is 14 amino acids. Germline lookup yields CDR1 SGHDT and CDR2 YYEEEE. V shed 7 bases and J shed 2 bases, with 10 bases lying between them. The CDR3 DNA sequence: TGTGCCAGCTCAGGGGATACCTATAATTCACCCCTCCACTTT. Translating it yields CASSGDTYNSPLHF.

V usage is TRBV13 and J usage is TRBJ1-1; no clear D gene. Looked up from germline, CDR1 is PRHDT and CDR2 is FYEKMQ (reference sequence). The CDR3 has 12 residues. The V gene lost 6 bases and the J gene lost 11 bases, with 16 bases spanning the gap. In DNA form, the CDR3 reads TGTGCCAGCAGTATAGGACGGACGGCGGCTTTCTTT. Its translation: CASSIGRTAAFF.

The CDR3 DNA follows: TGTGCCAGCAGGGATGGGGAGCAGTACTTC. It specifies CASRDGEQYF. The chain has TRBV2 and TRBJ2-7; D ambiguous. V lost 6 bases to trimming and J lost 7 bases, with 7 bases between them. The CDR3 length is 10 residues. Germline V CDR1 and CDR2: SNHLY, FYNNEI.